Below, one TCR beta chain is given with its context. Its antigen is unidentified. MiXCR, run by TCRdb on the 5' RACE reads, gives a single entry per CDR3 protein. The sample contains some 250,000 distinct CDR3 sequences, 20% to 30% of which appear only once. These data originate in a study of CD8 T cells in ankylosing spondylitis. This CDR3 contains 13 residues. V was cut by 3 bases and J by 8 bases, with 10 bases left in between. Notes on the study in general: Disease-linked clones, CD8+, were relatively rare in peripheral blood. Ankylosing spondylitis blood seemed to carry a telltale TCR beta motif made of roughly eight highly homologous variants. Researchers reportedly found disease-linked clones significantly enriched in matched ankylosing spondylitis synovial fluid. Certain motif variants had earlier been reported in reactive arthritis synovial fluid and blood.

Source material: blood, either unsorted or a sorted T cell fraction (not recorded which). The chain has TRBV12-3 or TRBV12-4 and TRBJ1-4; the D is unclear. The receptor comes from a male donor with ankylosing spondylitis or in good health (not recorded which). Written as DNA, the CDR3 is TGTGCCAGCAGTTTGTCCGGGGAAGAAAAACTGTTTTTT. Translation gives CASSLSGEEKLFF.